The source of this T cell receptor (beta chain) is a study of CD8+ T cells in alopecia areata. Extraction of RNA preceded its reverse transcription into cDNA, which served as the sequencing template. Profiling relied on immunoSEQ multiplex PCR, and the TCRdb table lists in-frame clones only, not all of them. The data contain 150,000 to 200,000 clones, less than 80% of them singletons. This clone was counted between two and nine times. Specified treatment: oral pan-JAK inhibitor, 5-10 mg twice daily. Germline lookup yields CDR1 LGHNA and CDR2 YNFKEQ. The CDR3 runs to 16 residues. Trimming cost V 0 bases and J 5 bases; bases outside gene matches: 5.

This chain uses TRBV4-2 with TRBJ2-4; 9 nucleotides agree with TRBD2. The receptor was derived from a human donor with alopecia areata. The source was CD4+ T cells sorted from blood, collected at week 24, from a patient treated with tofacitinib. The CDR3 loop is CASSQDRLAVENIQYF. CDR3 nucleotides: TGTGCCAGCAGCCAAGATAGACTAGCGGTTGAAAACATTCAGTACTTC.